This paragraph covers one TCR beta chain sequence. There is no known antigen for this receptor. No qualities accompany the bases; no much larger clone lies one base away. The entire amount of isolated RNA was reverse transcribed using the High Capacity cDNA Reverse Transcription Kit, so the sequenced TCRB transcripts were expressed ones. Deep immunoSEQ sequencing was applied to naive, central memory and regulatory T cell samples, giving an average of approximately 4 million total reads per sample. After sorted cells were lysed in RLT buffer, RNA was extracted with DNase-treated RNeasy Micro or Mini kits, with the choice depending on cell number. Each cell subset was processed on its own to prevent cross-contamination, while patient and healthy donor samples were processed together. The immunoSEQ multiplex PCR was used to amplify TCRB sequences from cDNA, yielding 87-bp fragments that span the CDR3 region. The amplicons were sequenced using the Illumina HiSeq platform. In the paper's pipeline: Synthetic template baselines were used to correct PCR bias computationally, reads within Hamming distance 2 were collapsed, and singletons that could not be merged were discarded. Reads were aligned against IMGT to assign V, D and J genes, CDR3 length and insertions or deletions at six rearrangement sites. Within each subset, clonotype counts were normalized to the number of sorted cells before true diversity and Gini coefficients were calculated with the tcR R package. Repertoire sharing was quantified using the overlap coefficient calculated on TCRB nucleotide sequences. Out-of-frame TCRB sequences from naive cells were analyzed as a proxy for the pre-selection repertoire. This immuneACCESS table, as held by TCRdb, lists in-frame sequences with V and J called but not all clones. Of the missing ones, under half trace to an unresolved V gene in checked studies; the others have no known cause. V and J calls and clone size are copied from that table; D and trimming were computed from the DNA. This sample holds 160,000 or so clones; more than 60% were observed only once. Approximately 0.09% of the sample lies in the top ten.

Each donor gave one peripheral blood draw, averaging approximately 0.11 L, which was collected into heparinised tubes. A BD FACSAria II was used to sort naive, central memory, regulatory and stem cell-like memory CD4+ T cells with a panel that included CD45RO, CCR7, CD25, CD127, CD95 and CD27. Every sorted population had a purity above 95%. PBMCs were isolated right away by Lymphoprep density gradient centrifugation and were stained directly, without culture. So that batch effects would be minimized, each experiment stained and sorted samples in pairs, pairing one healthy donor with one patient. V ends up 0 bases short and J 2 bases short, with an unmatched junction base count of 3. Counted from cysteine to phenylalanine, this CDR3 has 15 amino acids. Only the CDR3 DNA stays, 45 bases, in frame from base 1. Reading the germline V gene gives CDR1 SGHRS and CDR2 YFSETQ. These data are taken from a study of beta chain features in type 1 diabetes (dated 2018 in TCRdb). With regard to the full study: Patients and healthy donors did not differ in mean age, gender distribution, total cell number or subset yield. A total of 85 million to 140 million sorted cells were examined across all samples, and a strong correlation was observed between cell number per subset and RNA yield. The study compared the TCRB repertoires of sorted circulating CD4+ T cell subsets in recently diagnosed type 1 diabetes patients with those in matched healthy donors. Regulatory and stem cell-like memory subsets were isolated from only 8 patients and about eight healthy donors, whereas naive and central memory subsets came from all 30 or so donors.

Study-wide findings and limitations: The naive, central memory and regulatory TCRB repertoires appeared to resemble one another more closely among patients than among healthy donors. Sequencing cDNA rather than genomic DNA could over-represent highly expressing activated cells, although activation and CD3 levels did not differ between groups. In all four CD4+ subsets, TCRB CDR3 length was moderately but significantly shorter in type 1 diabetes patients. At VDJ recombination sites, type 1 diabetes patients had fewer insertions and more deleted nucleotides, which implies abnormalities in thymic rearrangement. Because small numbers of individuals were included in the HLA sub-analyses, any influence of HLA type on TCRB rearrangement was left unresolved. PCR might favor shorter templates, but patient and control samples were amplified and corrected together, so any skew would affect both groups equally.

Rearrangement joined TRBV5-1 to TRBJ2-7; the junction holds 9 bases that match TRBD1. The specimen sequenced was naive CD4+ T cells from blood. What the cell subset or site label conveys for this sample: true naive CD4+ T cells. The clonotype was recovered from a man aged 25-45 years with type 1 diabetes. The CDR3 in this case is CASSLAGTGTYEQYF. The DNA sequence is as follows: TGCGCCAGCAGCTTGGCCGGGACAGGGACCTACGAGCAGTACTTC. Supplemented by the reference TRBV5-1 and TRBJ2-7 proteins around the CDR3, the complete variable domain is KAGVTQTPRYLIKTRGQQVTLSCSPISGHRSVSWYQQTPGQGLQFLFEYFSETQRNKGNFPGRFSGRQFSNSRSEMNVSTLELGDSALYLCASSLAGTGTYEQYFGPGTRLTVT.